This record concerns one T cell receptor (beta chain) sequence. This sample is part of a study of blood T cell repertoires in COVID-19. Study at large: Collection of acute and convalescent COVID-19 samples took place in the United States, Italy and Spain.

Trimming cost V 0 bases and J 6 bases, with 6 bases left between them. The CDR3 has 13 residues. The protocol was immunoSEQ multiplex PCR, while the TCRdb copy is restricted to in-frame clones and leaves out a portion. The table includes some 400,000 clones, over 75% detected once. The chain combines TRBV23-1 with TRBJ1-5; D ambiguous. TRBV23-1 has ORF status, its function being uncertain. The receptor comes from a woman aged 25 to 39 with COVID-19, enrolled during active disease. Sequencing used peripheral blood. CDR3 amino acids: CASSQSATQPQHF. The CDR3 nucleotides are TGCGCCAGCAGTCAATCGGCAACTCAGCCCCAGCATTTT.